The next 2 T cell receptor beta chains were all read from a single sample in a study of cytomegalovirus exposure and HLA in healthy donors. Primers for the PCR totalled 60 Vbeta and 13 Jbeta. TCRdb's copy holds only in-frame clones and misses some; the assay was immunoSEQ multiplex PCR. The sample records about 100,000 clones, over 60% being singletons. Sequencing was performed on PBMCs. These receptors were obtained from a female donor in good health and CMV-seropositive.

This clone has just one count. The J gene is TRBJ2-7, the V gene TRBV7-2; the D gene is possibly TRBD2 (5 bases). CDR1 and CDR2 from the germline V gene are SGHTA and FQGNSA. The CDR3 is 15 residues long. Trimming stripped 6 bases from V and 7 bases from J, with 22 bases between. The CDR3 spells CASRTKITGVGEQYF. The CDR3, as DNA: TGTGCCAGCAGAACGAAGATAACCGGGGTCGGGGAGCAGTACTTC.

A few counts support this clone. The chain joins TRBV19 to TRBJ1-1; 7 bases fit TRBD1. This CDR3 has 14 amino acids. Germline V gene sequence: CDR1 LNHDA, CDR2 SQIVND (reference sequence). The junction had 7 bases not matched to a gene; V was cut back by 5 bases and J by 4 bases. Here the CDR3 reads CASSGQVPGTEAFF. The CDR3 DNA follows: TGTGCCAGTAGTGGACAGGTCCCGGGCACTGAAGCTTTCTTT.